This is a list of T cell receptor beta chains from one sample in a study of control samples from healthy donors and cancer patients. Assay used: immunoSEQ multiplex PCR; TCRdb lists only in-frame clones, some missing. The sample lists approximately 86,000 clones; roughly 86% were seen once. The sequenced sample was blood. Receptors originate from a man aged 25 to 40 in good health. Both conserved end residues are part of each CDR3. A D gene is named only where the DNA matches it firmly. Size is omitted from some rows. Given values are once, few, many or a class for expanded clones.

D gene: .
clone size: .
J gene: TRBJ2-4
V gene: TRBV30
CDR3 DNA: TGTGCCTGGAGTTTAGTTAAGGGGGGGGCCAAAAACATTCAGTACTTC
CDR3 protein: CAWSLVKGGAKNIQYF

D gene: TRBD1
clone size: .
J gene: TRBJ1-2
V gene: TRBV7-9
CDR3 DNA: TGTGCCAGCAGCTTGACACCAATTTTCGGACAGGGTTATGGCTACACCTTC
CDR3 protein: CASSLTPIFGQGYGYTF

D gene: .
clone size: once
J gene: TRBJ2-3
V gene: TRBV2
CDR3 DNA: TGTGCCAGCATCGCCGACAGCCTCATGGTAGATACGCAGTATTTT
CDR3 protein: CASIADSLMVDTQYF

D gene: .
clone size: .
J gene: TRBJ2-2
V gene: TRBV30
CDR3 DNA: TGTGCCTGGACAACGGAGGGCTGGGAGCTGTTTTTT
CDR3 protein: CAWTTEGWELFF

D gene: .
clone size: .
J gene: TRBJ2-2
V gene: TRBV4-1
CDR3 DNA: TGCGCCAGCGCAGGGTACACCGGGGAGCTGTTTTTT
CDR3 protein: CASAGYTGELFF

D gene: TRBD1
clone size: .
J gene: TRBJ1-3
V gene: TRBV7-9
CDR3 DNA: TGTGCCAGCAGCCCGGGGACAGTCTCTGGAAACACCATATATTTT
CDR3 protein: CASSPGTVSGNTIYF

D gene: .
clone size: .
J gene: TRBJ2-3
V gene: TRBV5-1
CDR3 DNA: TGCGCCAGCAGCCGCCCGGCCCAACCCCCAGATACGCAGTATTTT
CDR3 protein: CASSRPAQPPDTQYF

D gene: .
clone size: .
J gene: TRBJ1-5
V gene: TRBV11-2
CDR3 DNA: TGTGCCAGCAGCCCCCTGGGAGGGATCAATCAGCCCCAGCATTTT
CDR3 protein: CASSPLGGINQPQHF

D gene: .
clone size: .
J gene: TRBJ2-5
V gene: TRBV9
CDR3 DNA: TGTGCCAGCAGCGTTGGGGGCGGAGAGACCCAGTACTTC
CDR3 protein: CASSVGGGETQYF

D gene: .
clone size: .
J gene: TRBJ1-1
V gene: TRBV19
CDR3 DNA: TGTGCCAGTACCCACAGGTCCTTTGAAGCTTTCTTT
CDR3 protein: CASTHRSFEAFF

D gene: TRBD1
clone size: .
J gene: TRBJ2-2
V gene: TRBV6-5
CDR3 DNA: TGTGCCAGCAGTTACTCGAGACAGGGGGGAACCGGGGAGCTGTTTTTT
CDR3 protein: CASSYSRQGGTGELFF

D gene: .
clone size: .
J gene: TRBJ2-1
V gene: TRBV10-3
CDR3 DNA: TGTGCCAGCCTGACAGGAAACAATGAGCAGTTCTTC
CDR3 protein: CASLTGNNEQFF

D gene: .
clone size: few
J gene: TRBJ1-5
V gene: TRBV12-5
CDR3 DNA: TGTGCTAGTGGTTATGGACTGGCGGGCAATCAGCCCCAGCATTTT
CDR3 protein: CASGYGLAGNQPQHF

D gene: .
clone size: .
J gene: TRBJ1-2
V gene: TRBV19
CDR3 DNA: TGTGCCAGTAAGCAGGCCGGTTTCTATGGCTACACCTTC
CDR3 protein: CASKQAGFYGYTF

D gene: .
clone size: .
J gene: TRBJ1-2
V gene: TRBV10-2
CDR3 DNA: TGCGCCAGCAGTGAGCCAGGCCCCCTTAACTATGGCTACACCTTC
CDR3 protein: CASSEPGPLNYGYTF

D gene: .
clone size: .
J gene: TRBJ1-2
V gene: TRBV6-5
CDR3 DNA: TGTGCCAGCAGGATCGCCTCGCCCTATGGCTACACCTTC
CDR3 protein: CASRIASPYGYTF

D gene: .
clone size: .
J gene: TRBJ2-3
V gene: TRBV2
CDR3 DNA: TGTGCCAGCAGTGTAAGCGGGACGCAGTATTTT
CDR3 protein: CASSVSGTQYF

D gene: TRBD2
clone size: .
J gene: TRBJ2-4
V gene: TRBV19
CDR3 DNA: TGTGCCAGTAGTATAGACCCCTACGCGGGGGGCAAAAACATTCAGTACTTC
CDR3 protein: CASSIDPYAGGKNIQYF

D gene: .
clone size: .
J gene: TRBJ2-3
V gene: TRBV7-6
CDR3 DNA: TGTGCCAGCAGCTCAGGGACGGCTAAGACAGATACGCAGTATTTT
CDR3 protein: CASSSGTAKTDTQYF

D gene: .
clone size: .
J gene: TRBJ1-1
V gene: TRBV27
CDR3 DNA: TGTGCCAGCAGTTTAACGCGGGGGAACACTGAAGCTTTCTTT
CDR3 protein: CASSLTRGNTEAFF

D gene: .
clone size: .
J gene: TRBJ2-2
V gene: TRBV5-6
CDR3 DNA: TGTGCCAGCAGCTTGGGGTCCGGGGAGCTGTTTTTT
CDR3 protein: CASSLGSGELFF

D gene: .
clone size: .
J gene: TRBJ1-1
V gene: TRBV29-1
CDR3 DNA: TGCAGCGTGATGGCAGGCTACACTGAAGCTTTCTTT
CDR3 protein: CSVMAGYTEAFF

D gene: .
clone size: once
J gene: TRBJ1-2
V gene: TRBV6-5
CDR3 DNA: TGTGCCAGCAGTTTCAAACCGGTTCTTCTCGTGGATGGCTACACCTTC
CDR3 protein: CASSFKPVLLVDGYTF

D gene: .
clone size: .
J gene: TRBJ2-2
V gene: TRBV18
CDR3 DNA: TGTGCCAGCTCAGACAGGTCCGGGGAGCTGTTTTTT
CDR3 protein: CASSDRSGELFF

D gene: .
clone size: .
J gene: TRBJ2-7
V gene: TRBV6-5
CDR3 DNA: TGTGCCAGCAGTTACGAAGGTAGGGGGGCCTACGAGCAGTACTTC
CDR3 protein: CASSYEGRGAYEQYF

D gene: TRBD2
clone size: once
J gene: TRBJ2-2
V gene: TRBV7-9
CDR3 DNA: TGTGCCAGCATGATCAATAGCGGGGGAAACACCGGGGAGCTGTTTTTT
CDR3 protein: CASMINSGGNTGELFF

D gene: .
clone size: .
J gene: TRBJ2-1
V gene: TRBV11-3
CDR3 DNA: TGTGCCAGCAGCTTAGGAGGGGGTAGGGAGCAGTTCTTC
CDR3 protein: CASSLGGGREQFF

D gene: TRBD2
clone size: .
J gene: TRBJ2-5
V gene: TRBV10-1
CDR3 DNA: TGCGCCAGCAGTGAGCTGGGCGGGGGAGTCGAAAACCAAGAGACCCAGTACTTC
CDR3 protein: CASSELGGGVENQETQYF

D gene: .
clone size: .
J gene: TRBJ2-3
V gene: TRBV19
CDR3 DNA: TGTGCCAGTAGTATTGGGGACGGGAGCACAGATACGCAGTATTTT
CDR3 protein: CASSIGDGSTDTQYF

D gene: .
clone size: .
J gene: TRBJ2-3
V gene: TRBV11-3
CDR3 DNA: TGTGCCAGCAGCTTAACCCCCCCAGATACGCAGTATTTT
CDR3 protein: CASSLTPPDTQYF

D gene: TRBD1
clone size: .
J gene: TRBJ2-3
V gene: TRBV7-9
CDR3 DNA: TGTGCCAGCAGCTTAGCTGGTGGGACAGGGGTATCAGATACGCAGTATTTT
CDR3 protein: CASSLAGGTGVSDTQYF

D gene: .
clone size: .
J gene: TRBJ2-1
V gene: TRBV6-5
CDR3 DNA: TGTGCCAGCAGTTCCAGGTCGGGATCCTACAATGAGCAGTTCTTC
CDR3 protein: CASSSRSGSYNEQFF

D gene: TRBD1
clone size: .
J gene: TRBJ2-7
V gene: TRBV7-9
CDR3 DNA: TGTGCCAGCAGCTTCGGGACAGGGGGATACGAGCAGTACTTC
CDR3 protein: CASSFGTGGYEQYF

D gene: TRBD1
clone size: .
J gene: TRBJ2-2
V gene: TRBV5-6
CDR3 DNA: TGTGCCAGCAGCTATCTATCCACAGGGGGCTCCGGGGAGCTGTTTTTT
CDR3 protein: CASSYLSTGGSGELFF

D gene: .
clone size: once
J gene: TRBJ1-1
V gene: TRBV27
CDR3 DNA: TGTGCCAGTCGTATGGACAGACCCTTAATGAACACTGAAGCTTTCTTT
CDR3 protein: CASRMDRPLMNTEAFF

D gene: TRBD1
clone size: .
J gene: TRBJ1-2
V gene: TRBV27
CDR3 DNA: TGTGCCAGCAGTACAGGGGGCGTCCAGGGCTACACCTTC
CDR3 protein: CASSTGGVQGYTF

D gene: TRBD1
clone size: .
J gene: TRBJ2-2
V gene: TRBV5-1
CDR3 DNA: TGCGCCAGCAGCTTGGCCGGACAGGGGAACACCGGGGAGCTGTTTTTT
CDR3 protein: CASSLAGQGNTGELFF

D gene: .
clone size: few
J gene: TRBJ2-5
V gene: TRBV9
CDR3 DNA: TGTGCCAGCAGCGTAGGGGGAGGAGAGACCCAGTACTTC
CDR3 protein: CASSVGGGETQYF

D gene: .
clone size: .
J gene: TRBJ2-2
V gene: TRBV5-1
CDR3 DNA: TGCGCCAGCAGCTTGGCGGGGGAGCTCACCGGGGAGCTGTTTTTT
CDR3 protein: CASSLAGELTGELFF

D gene: TRBD1
clone size: .
J gene: TRBJ1-2
V gene: TRBV11-2
CDR3 DNA: TGTGCCAGCAGTCCCGGACAGGACTATGGCTACACCTTC
CDR3 protein: CASSPGQDYGYTF

D gene: .
clone size: .
J gene: TRBJ2-1
V gene: TRBV10-1
CDR3 DNA: TGCGCCAGCAGTGAGTCTTGGTTTGGCTCCAGCTCCTACAATGAGCAGTTCTTC
CDR3 protein: CASSESWFGSSSYNEQFF

D gene: .
clone size: few
J gene: TRBJ1-5
V gene: TRBV10-2
CDR3 DNA: TGCGCCAGCAGATACGGGATAAACTCTGATCAGCCCCAGCATTTT
CDR3 protein: CASRYGINSDQPQHF

D gene: TRBD2
clone size: .
J gene: TRBJ2-3
V gene: TRBV11-2
CDR3 DNA: TGTGCCAGCAGCTTATCGAACGGGGGGGCTTCAGATACGCAGTATTTT
CDR3 protein: CASSLSNGGASDTQYF

D gene: .
clone size: .
J gene: TRBJ2-3
V gene: TRBV9
CDR3 DNA: TGTGCCAGCAGCCAGCGGCAGGCGGATCGGGATACGCAGTATTTT
CDR3 protein: CASSQRQADRDTQYF

D gene: .
clone size: .
J gene: TRBJ2-3
V gene: TRBV9
CDR3 DNA: TGTGCCAGCAGCCTCCCAAAGGGTACGCAGTATTTT
CDR3 protein: CASSLPKGTQYF

D gene: .
clone size: .
J gene: TRBJ1-2
V gene: TRBV27
CDR3 DNA: TGTGCCAGCAGTTCCCGTATCCCCGGCACTAACTATGGCTACACCTTC
CDR3 protein: CASSSRIPGTNYGYTF

D gene: .
clone size: .
J gene: TRBJ2-4
V gene: TRBV3-1/TRBV3-2
CDR3 DNA: TGTGCCAGCAGCCAAGGACTTTTTTCGAGAGCCAAAAACATTCAGTACTTC
CDR3 protein: CASSQGLFSRAKNIQYF

D gene: .
clone size: .
J gene: TRBJ1-1
V gene: TRBV12-2
CDR3 DNA: TGTGCAAGTCGCTTAGCAGGGACAGGGGTGAACACTGAAGCTTTCTTT
CDR3 protein: CASRLAGTGVNTEAFF

D gene: .
clone size: .
J gene: TRBJ1-2
V gene: TRBV24-1
CDR3 DNA: TGTGCCACCAGTGACGAGGACCGCCGCTATGGCTACACCTTC
CDR3 protein: CATSDEDRRYGYTF

D gene: .
clone size: .
J gene: TRBJ2-3
V gene: TRBV2
CDR3 DNA: TGTGCCAGCACTCGAACCCGGACAGCGCCATCGGGCGATACGCAGTATTTT
CDR3 protein: CASTRTRTAPSGDTQYF

D gene: TRBD1
clone size: .
J gene: TRBJ1-1
V gene: TRBV7-9
CDR3 DNA: TGTGCCAGCAGCTGGGGACAGCTGAACACTGAAGCTTTCTTT
CDR3 protein: CASSWGQLNTEAFF

D gene: .
clone size: few
J gene: TRBJ1-5
V gene: TRBV24-1
CDR3 DNA: TGTGCCACCAGTGAACCTGGAACAAATCAGCCCCAGCATTTT
CDR3 protein: CATSEPGTNQPQHF

D gene: .
clone size: .
J gene: TRBJ1-2
V gene: TRBV10-1
CDR3 DNA: TGCGCCAGCAGTGAGAACCGGGCCTATGGCTACACCTTC
CDR3 protein: CASSENRAYGYTF

D gene: .
clone size: .
J gene: TRBJ1-2
V gene: TRBV6-5
CDR3 DNA: TGTGCCAGCAGTTACTTTCGGGGGATGGGCTATGGCTACACCTTC
CDR3 protein: CASSYFRGMGYGYTF

D gene: .
clone size: many
J gene: TRBJ2-1
V gene: TRBV3-1/TRBV3-2
CDR3 DNA: TGTGCCAGCAGCCCGACGGCTTCTAGCTCTGATGAGCAGTTCTTC
CDR3 protein: CASSPTASSSDEQFF